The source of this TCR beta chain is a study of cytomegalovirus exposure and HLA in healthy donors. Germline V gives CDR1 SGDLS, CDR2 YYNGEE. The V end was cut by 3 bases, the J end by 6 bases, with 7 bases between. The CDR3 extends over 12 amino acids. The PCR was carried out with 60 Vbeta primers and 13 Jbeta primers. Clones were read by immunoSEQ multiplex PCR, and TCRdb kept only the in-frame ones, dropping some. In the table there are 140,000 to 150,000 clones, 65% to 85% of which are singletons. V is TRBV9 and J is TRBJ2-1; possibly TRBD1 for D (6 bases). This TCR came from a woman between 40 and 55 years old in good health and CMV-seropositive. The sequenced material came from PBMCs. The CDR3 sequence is CASSDRVNEQFF. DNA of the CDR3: TGTGCCAGCAGCGACAGGGTCAATGAGCAGTTCTTC.